This TCR beta chain was sequenced during a study of T-cell memory formation after mild COVID-19. Broader study findings: Some SARS-CoV-2-responding clones were already detected in memory before infection.

A note on this clonotype: Its antigen is undetermined.

V dropped 5 bases and J dropped 4 bases, with 18 bases sitting between them. The germline gives CDR1 DFQATT, CDR2 SNEGSKA (reference sequence). The CDR3 loop spans 15 amino acids. One entry per CDR3 protein, called by TCRdb with MiXCR from the 5' RACE reads. Of about 350,000 distinct CDR3 sequences listed, 20% to 25% are singletons. This chain connects TRBV20-1 to TRBJ1-5, with D hard to call. The sequencing sample was made of PBMCs or a T cell subset sorted from them (not recorded which). This TCR came from a man younger than 35 who had mild COVID-19 (a few samples of this study predate the infection). Cell type and time point are not known. CDR3 in amino acids: CSAPDQLRQNQPQHF. In nucleotides, the CDR3 is TGCAGTGCTCCCGACCAACTTAGGCAAAATCAGCCCCAGCATTTT.